The clone carrying this T cell receptor beta chain was counted ten times or more. Its antigen remains unknown. The entry originates in a study of T cell repertoires in cytomegalovirus infection. Study-wide context: From public TCR beta signatures came an indication of both CMV infection and matching HLA type. The study, taken as a whole, reports: Summed frequency of public TCR beta families distinguished CMV carriers with the relevant HLA.

From germline, CDR1 is SGHTA and CDR2 FQGNSA. This CDR3 contains 12 residues. V was shortened by 2 bases and J by 2 bases, with 4 bases between the two germline ends. TCRdb re-analysed the reads in MiXCR, keeping a single row per CDR3 protein. The sample yields 600,000 to 800,000 distinct CDR3 sequences, roughly 24% seen once. The rearrangement joins TRBV7-2 to TRBJ2-7; no clear D. Source material: CD8+ T cells from PBMCs. The origin of this receptor is a human donor in good health (CMV status not recorded). Some clones in this sample may be carry-over from other donors' samples. The CDR3 is CASSLHPYEQYF. The DNA of the CDR3 is TGTGCCAGCAGCTTACACCCCTACGAGCAGTACTTC.